Listed here are 32 T cell receptor beta chains from one sample, sequenced in a study of cytomegalovirus exposure and HLA in healthy donors. PCR involved 60 Vbeta and 13 Jbeta primers. Produced via immunoSEQ multiplex PCR; TCRdb's table is partial and in-frame only. The table includes tens of thousands of clones, nearly 80% detected once. The sequencing sample was made of PBMCs. These receptors were collected from a woman aged 50 to 60 in good health and CMV-seropositive.

This chain joins TRBV6-5 and TRBJ2-1; D possibly corresponds to TRBD1 (6 bases). The CDR3 extends over 13 amino acids. Trimming pared 7 bases from V and 6 bases from J, leaving 13 bases between. The germline V gene has CDR1 MNHEY and CDR2 SVGAGI. The CDR3 protein is CASKVPGVNEQFF. The CDR3 DNA follows: TGTGCCAGCAAGGTCCCAGGGGTCAATGAGCAGTTCTTC.

The genes are TRBV7-9 and TRBJ2-5; 8 bases align to TRBD1. Germline CDR1 is SEHNR and CDR2 is FQNEAQ (reference sequence). V lost 5 bases to trimming and J lost 5 bases; unmatched junction nucleotides: 4. The CDR3 has 13 residues. The CDR3 region is CASSGQGRETQYF. DNA of the CDR3: TGTGCCAGCAGCGGACAGGGCAGGGAGACCCAGTACTTC.

V is TRBV27 and J is TRBJ1-5; D is possibly TRBD1 (6 bases). CDR3 length equals 14 residues. Trimming took off 5 bases at V and 4 bases at J, with 12 bases between the two ends. The germline CDR1 and CDR2 sequences are MNHEY and SMNVEV (reference sequence). The DNA of the CDR3 is TGTGCCAGCAGTGCGACAGGCCTGAATCAGCCCCAGCATTTT. Translation: CASSATGLNQPQHF.

This chain uses TRBV4-1 with TRBJ2-1; TRBD2 is a possible D gene (6 bases). The V gene lost 0 bases and the J gene lost 7 bases, with 10 bases spanning the gap. Germline V gives CDR1 MGHRA, CDR2 YSYEKL. The CDR3 runs 14 residues. The CDR3 bases are TGCGCCAGCAGCCAAGACGGCGGGGCGAATGAGCAGTTCTTC. This encodes CASSQDGGANEQFF.

This chain links TRBV20-1 with TRBJ2-1; D gene uncertain. This CDR3 contains 11 residues. The germline V and J ends were trimmed by 1 base and 8 bases, with 6 bases remaining between them. Germline-derived CDR1 and CDR2 are DFQATT and SNEGSKA (reference sequence). The CDR3: CSARAGYEQFF. In DNA form, the CDR3 reads TGCAGTGCTAGAGCCGGGTATGAGCAGTTCTTC.

The V gene is TRBV29-1, the J gene TRBJ1-2, with 9 positions matching TRBD1. Germline CDR1 and CDR2: SQVTM and ANQGSEA. CDR3 length: 16 amino acids. V dropped 3 bases and J dropped 4; count of bases not matched to a gene: 12. CDR3 DNA sequence: TGCAGCGTTGAGACCGGGACAGGGAGTATCGTCTATGGCTACACCTTC. It is translated as CSVETGTGSIVYGYTF. Filled out from reference TRBV29-1 and TRBJ1-2, the complete variable domain reads SAVISQKPSRDICQRGTSLTIQCQVDSQVTMMFWYRQQPGQSLTLIATANQGSEATYESGFVIDKFPISRPNLTFSTLTVSNMSPEDSSIYLCSVETGTGSIVYGYTFGSGTRLTVV.

The chain joins TRBV5-6 to TRBJ1-2; D not certain. In germline, CDR1 is SGHDT, CDR2 YYEEEE. The CDR3 length is 14 residues. Trimming removed 0 bases at V and 5 bases at J, with 11 bases between. The CDR3 protein is CASSLEPGKYGYTF. The CDR3 bases are TGTGCCAGCAGCTTGGAACCGGGAAAGTATGGCTACACCTTC.

V gene TRBV30 combines with J gene TRBJ1-2, with unresolved D. The V and J ends lost 3 bases and 0 bases respectively, with 8 bases between them. CDR1 is GTSNPN and CDR2 is SVGIG in the germline V gene (reference sequence). The CDR3 is made up of 13 amino acids. The CDR3 sequence is CAWRSDSNYGYTF. The CDR3 nucleotides read TGTGCCTGGAGATCAGATTCTAACTATGGCTACACCTTC.

This chain joins TRBV5-5 and TRBJ1-5; perhaps TRBD1 as D (5 bases). The V gene lost 3 bases and the J gene lost 0 bases, with 13 bases spanning the gap. The CDR3 covers 16 residues. The germline V gene encodes CDR1 SGHKS and CDR2 YYEKEE (reference sequence). CDR3 nucleotides: TGTGCCAGCAGCTCGTCCGGACACCTTAGCAATCAGCCCCAGCATTTT. It translates to CASSSSGHLSNQPQHF.

The gene calls are TRBV2 and TRBJ2-7; 7 bases map to TRBD1. Germline V lookup: CDR1 SNHLY, CDR2 FYNNEI. The CDR3 loop spans 19 amino acids. V shed 5 bases and J 2 bases; nucleotides not matched to a gene: 21. CDR3 DNA sequence: TGTGCCAGCAGTAAACTCCCCTATAATACGGACAGGAGCACCTACGAGCAGTACTTC. This translates into CASSKLPYNTDRSTYEQYF.

This sequence joins TRBV7-8 and TRBJ2-1; 8 nucleotides match TRBD2. Unmatched junction bases numbered 9, after V lost 5 bases and J lost 3 bases. In germline, CDR1 is SGHVS, CDR2 FQNEAQ. This CDR3 region has 16 residues. The chain's CDR3 is CASSAKTSVFYNEQFF. DNA of the CDR3: TGTGCCAGCAGCGCTAAGACTAGCGTCTTCTACAATGAGCAGTTCTTC.

This rearrangement joins TRBV19 to TRBJ2-5; D gene unclear. TRBJ2-7 matches the DNA end more closely, so the J call is doubtful. CDR1 is LNHDA, CDR2 SQIVND, per germline (reference sequence). This CDR3 region has 15 residues. The CDR3 loop reads CASSIAHPSDYEQYF. The DNA of the CDR3 is TGTGCCAGTAGTATCGCCCACCCCTCAGACTACGAGCAGTACTTC.

This clone showed up just once. This rearrangement joins TRBV7-9 to TRBJ2-3; TRBD2 matches at 14 bases. The CDR3 length is 19 residues. V lost 5 bases and J lost 4; bases outside the gene matches: 14. Germline V lookup: CDR1 SEHNR, CDR2 FQNEAQ (reference sequence). CDR3 in DNA: TGTGCCAGCAGCGGACCGATTTCCGGGACTAGCGGGGGCGCAGATACGCAGTATTTT. It codes for CASSGPISGTSGGADTQYF.

This clone was seen only a few times. Germline and junction disagree at one end, which may indicate a read error. The CDR3 DNA reads as TGTTCCAGCAGCTTAGTTGCAGGGGCCCAGTCACCCCTCCACTTT. Its protein product is CSSSLVAGAQSPLHF. J is TRBJ1-6 and V is TRBV7-9, with a possible D match to TRBD1 (6 bases). The length of the CDR3 is 15 residues. Germline V CDR1 and CDR2: SEHNR, FQNEAQ (reference sequence).

V is TRBV5-1 and J is TRBJ2-5; tentatively, D is TRBD1 (5 bases). Per germline, CDR1 SGHRS and CDR2 YFSETQ. The V end lost 4 bases, the J end lost 2 bases, and 18 bases lay between the germline ends. The CDR3 is 16 residues long. The CDR3 DNA sequence: TGCGCCAGCAGCGAGACAAGGGGAAATGATCAAGAGACCCAGTACTTC. Protein sequence: CASSETRGNDQETQYF.

This chain joins TRBV5-8 and TRBJ1-2; unclear D gene. The V gene's germline CDR1 is SGHTS and CDR2 YDEGEE. V was cut by 4 bases and J by 5 bases, with 18 bases left in between. The CDR3 length is 15 residues. CDR3 nucleotides: TGTGCCAGCAGCAGTACCGGGGTGCGCGGATATGGCTACACCTTC. As protein: CASSSTGVRGYGYTF.

CDR3 nucleotides: TGCACCAGCAGCCCACTAGCGGGGGTTGAGTGGGAGACCCAGTACTTC. Its translation is CTSSPLAGVEWETQYF. The chain is built from TRBV1 and TRBJ2-5; the table's D call, TRBD2, was not checked against the DNA. TRBV1 is recorded as a pseudogene. The CDR3 is 16 residues long.

A word on this clone: Other DNA sequences in this sample translate to the same CDR3. The rearrangement links TRBV6-1 to TRBJ1-2; D might be TRBD1 (5 bases). Per germline, CDR1 MNHNS and CDR2 SASEGT. This CDR3 comprises 16 residues. V lost 4 bases and J 4 bases, leaving 19 bases between the germline ends. CDR3 sequence (DNA): TGTGCCAGCAGTGCAAGCTTAGGAGGGGCGGTCTATGGCTACACCTTC. The encoded protein is CASSASLGGAVYGYTF.

V usage is TRBV6-5 and J usage is TRBJ2-2; TRBD1 aligns across 10 bases. This CDR3 has 14 amino acids. V lost 5 bases, J lost 7 bases, and 4 bases stayed unmatched. Germline V gene lookup returns CDR1 MNHEY and CDR2 SVGAGI. In DNA, the CDR3 is TGTGCCAGCAGTCGCCGGACAGGGGGCGGGGAGCTGTTTTTT. This sequence encodes CASSRRTGGGELFF.

The chain employs TRBV7-8 and TRBJ1-5; D is unclear. The germline gives CDR1 SGHVS, CDR2 FQNEAQ. The CDR3 covers 16 residues. The ends were cut back, 1 base at V and 0 bases at J, with 10 bases in the middle. The CDR3 loop is CASSLVAGYSNQPQHF. CDR3 bases: TGTGCCAGCAGCTTAGTTGCGGGCTATAGCAATCAGCCCCAGCATTTT.

Only a few counts were recorded for this clone. This chain uses TRBV18 with TRBJ1-1; 8 positions match TRBD1. Germline CDR1 and CDR2: KGHSH and LQKENI. The CDR3 is 15 amino acids. V shed 5 bases and J 3 bases; nucleotides not matched to a gene: 8. CDR3 loop: CASSNTGGKYTEAFF. The DNA of the CDR3 is TGTGCCAGCTCAAATACAGGGGGGAAGTACACTGAAGCTTTCTTT.

This chain uses TRBV29-1 with TRBJ1-1; 7 nucleotides match TRBD1. Per the germline V gene, CDR1 is SQVTM and CDR2 is ANQGSEA. This CDR3 has 13 residues. V lost 7 bases and J lost 1; bases outside the gene matches: 6. This CDR3 reads CSATGTENTEAFF. In nucleotides, the CDR3 is TGCAGCGCTACCGGGACAGAGAACACTGAAGCTTTCTTT.

The rearrangement uses TRBV5-4 and TRBJ1-2; perhaps TRBD1 as D (6 bases). The CDR3 spans 16 residues. V gave up 3 bases and J gave up 2 bases, with 17 bases separating them. Germline CDR1 and CDR2: SGHNT and YYREEE (reference sequence). The CDR3 bases are TGTGCCAGCAGCTCACTGGGAGGGGGGCTGAACTATGGCTACACCTTC. Translation: CASSSLGGGLNYGYTF.

The chain uses TRBV9 and TRBJ1-1, with a possible D match to TRBD1 (6 bases). The ends were cut back, 0 bases at V and 1 base at J, with 13 bases in the middle. CDR1 is SGDLS and CDR2 is YYNGEE in the germline V gene. The CDR3 contains 16 residues. DNA for the CDR3: TGTGCCAGCAGCGTAGTGGGCGGGGGCAGGAACACTGAAGCTTTCTTT. Translation: CASSVVGGGRNTEAFF.

V gene TRBV27 combines with J gene TRBJ1-4; D is perhaps TRBD1 (5 bases). The V gene lost 2 bases and the J gene lost 8 bases, with 15 bases spanning the gap. Germline CDR1 MNHEY, CDR2 SMNVEV (reference sequence). The CDR3 contains 15 residues. The CDR3 sequence: CASSLRSGRGEKLFF. In DNA form, the CDR3 reads TGTGCCAGCAGTTTAAGGTCAGGGAGGGGAGAAAAACTGTTTTTT. The complete variable domain, with remaining parts taken from reference TRBV27 and TRBJ1-4, reads EAQVTQNPRYLITVTGKKLTVTCSQNMNHEYMSWYRQDPGLGLRQIYYSMNVEVTDKGDVPEGYKVSRKEKRNFPLILESPSPNQTSLYFCASSLRSGRGEKLFFGSGTQLSVL.

The chain combines TRBV6-5 with TRBJ1-1; D is possibly TRBD1 (6 bases). The CDR3 consists of 14 residues. V gave up 4 bases and J gave up 4 bases, with 13 bases separating them. In germline, CDR1 is MNHEY, CDR2 SVGAGI. The CDR3: CASSWDIRATEAFF. CDR3 nucleotide sequence: TGTGCCAGCAGTTGGGACATCCGAGCCACTGAAGCTTTCTTT.

J is TRBJ1-5 and V is TRBV6-1; D gene uncertain. The CDR3 has 14 residues. CDR1 is MNHNS and CDR2 is SASEGT in the germline V gene. Between the trimmed V and J ends, which lost 2 bases and 4 bases, there was a span of 9 bases. The CDR3 is CASSELGRNQPQHF. The CDR3 nucleotides are TGTGCCAGCAGTGAATTGGGGAGAAATCAGCCCCAGCATTTT.

V is TRBV27 and J is TRBJ1-6, with D uncertain. The germline CDR1 and CDR2 sequences are MNHEY and SMNVEV (reference sequence). Trimming removed 1 base from V and 5 bases from J, with 12 bases in between. The length of the CDR3 is 16 residues. The CDR3 DNA reads TGTGCCAGCAGTTTATTGGGCGTTAGAGATAATTCACCCCTCCACTTT. Residues: CASSLLGVRDNSPLHF.

The gene calls are TRBV5-6 and TRBJ2-5, with D hard to call. The CDR3 is 16 residues long. Germline assignment: CDR1 SGHDT and CDR2 YYEEEE. The germline V and J ends were trimmed by 4 bases and 0 bases, with 16 bases remaining between them. The CDR3 loop reads CASSLLRGSYQETQYF. CDR3 DNA: TGTGCCAGCAGCCTTCTACGAGGCTCCTACCAAGAGACCCAGTACTTC.

The J gene is TRBJ2-5, the V gene TRBV2, with D possibly matching TRBD1 (6 bases). The ends were cut back, 3 bases at V and 2 bases at J, with 10 bases in the middle. The CDR3 contains 14 residues. Germline V CDR1 and CDR2: SNHLY, FYNNEI. The CDR3 DNA reads TGTGCCAGCAGTGACGAACAGGGACAAGAGACCCAGTACTTC. Its translation: CASSDEQGQETQYF.

The chain recombines TRBV27 with TRBJ1-5; no definite D call. The CDR3 totals 15 residues. From germline, CDR1 is MNHEY and CDR2 SMNVEV (reference sequence). V lost 1 base and J 7 bases, leaving 14 bases between the germline ends. CDR3 in DNA: TGTGCCAGCAGTTTATTTCACCCAGCGCAACAGCCCCAGCATTTT. Its protein is CASSLFHPAQQPQHF.

The CDR3 DNA follows: TGTGCCAGCAGCCCAAGGGGGGACAGGGGATCTCCCCAGCATTTT. It specifies CASSPRGDRGSPQHF. The chain has TRBV2 and TRBJ1-5; TRBD1 matches at 10 bases. The CDR3 is made up of 15 amino acids. Germline V gene sequence: CDR1 SNHLY, CDR2 FYNNEI. The V segment lost 6 bases and the J segment 10 bases; nucleotides outside the gene matches: 12.